The 31 T cell receptor beta chains presented below share a single source sample, sequenced in a study of regulatory T cells in long-lasting Graves disease. Time point given: newly diagnosed GD, antithyroid drugs for less than 3 months. PBMC RNA was the source of the TCR library. HTBI primers from iRepertoire and Arm-PCR of CDR3 regions yielded the TCR beta libraries. In TCRdb, the multiplex PCR reads were re-called with MiXCR into one record per CDR3 protein. Of hundreds of thousands of distinct CDR3 sequences in the sample, about 15% were seen once. Another study also made use of these data, one on T cells in Graves' hyperthyroidism and ophthalmopathy.

Sequencing used peripheral blood mononuclear cells (PBMCs), obtained at new diagnosis, from a patient treated with antithyroid drugs. These receptors all stem from a woman in her 30s with Graves disease.

This clonotype was seen more than once but under ten times. V is TRBV3-1 and J is TRBJ2-4; TRBD1 might be the D (6 bases). CDR3 size: 17 residues. The V gene lost 1 base and the J gene lost 9 bases, with 22 bases spanning the gap. Germline CDR1 LGHDT, CDR2 YNNKEL (reference sequence). This chain's CDR3 is CASSQVYGGDVGGIQYF. For the CDR3, the DNA is TGTGCCAGCAGCCAAGTTTATGGCGGAGACGTAGGGGGCATTCAGTACTTC.

This clonotype has just a few counts. The chain uses TRBV11-3 and TRBJ2-3; the D gene is possibly TRBD2 (6 bases). The V end was cut by 5 bases, the J end by 6 bases, with 15 bases between. The CDR3 is made up of 14 amino acids. CDR1 and CDR2 (germline): SGHNT, YENEEA. CDR3 region: CASSLGLPPDTQYF. The CDR3 DNA reads as TGTGCCAGCAGCCTCGGACTACCTCCGGATACGCAGTATTTT. The complete variable domain, with remaining parts taken from reference TRBV11-3 and TRBJ2-3, reads EAGVVQSPRYKIIEKKQPVAFWCNPISGHNTLYWYLQNLGQGPELLIRYENEEAVDDSQLPKDRFSAERLKGVDSTLKIQPAELGDSAVYLCASSLGLPPDTQYFGPGTRLTVL.

This chain uses TRBV18 with TRBJ2-1; D remains unclear. The V gene's germline CDR1 is KGHSH and CDR2 LQKENI. V was clipped by 0 bases and J by 8 bases, with 8 bases between them. The CDR3 length is 13 residues. Here the CDR3 DNA reads TGTGCCAGCTCACCACCGTCCGTTGATGAGCAGTTCTTC. It is translated as CASSPPSVDEQFF.

The V gene is TRBV7-9, the J gene TRBJ2-1, with 9 bases lining up with TRBD1. CDR1 and CDR2 from the germline V gene are SEHNR and FQNEAQ (reference sequence). The trim removed 5 bases at V and 12 bases at J, leaving 11 bases unmatched. The CDR3 spans 14 residues. The CDR3 here is CASSPGTGWRGQFF. The CDR3 nucleotides are TGTGCCAGCAGCCCCGGGACAGGGTGGCGAGGGCAGTTCTTC.

The gene calls are TRBV3-1 and TRBJ2-6; TRBD1 is a possible D gene (5 bases). This CDR3 contains 18 residues. V was shortened by 4 bases and J by 0 bases, with 16 bases between the two germline ends. Germline lookup yields CDR1 LGHDT and CDR2 YNNKEL (reference sequence). The DNA of the CDR3 is TGTGCCAGCAGCCCCCCGACAGTATTAGCCTCTGGGGCCAACGTCCTGACTTTC. Translated: CASSPPTVLASGANVLTF.

This clonotype was found a few times. The CDR3 sequence: CASSSGAGTSYEQYF. CDR3 DNA: TGTGCCAGCAGTTCCGGAGCGGGGACCTCCTACGAGCAGTACTTC. The V gene is TRBV6-5, the J gene TRBJ2-7; TRBD2 matches 7 bases. J was trimmed by 0 bases and V by 4 bases; bases with no gene match: 6. This CDR3 contains 15 residues. CDR1 is MNHEY and CDR2 is SVGAGI in the germline V gene.

This clonotype was found a few times. The rearrangement joins TRBV15 to TRBJ2-1, with D possibly being TRBD2 (5 bases). The CDR3 consists of 16 residues. Germline V gene lookup returns CDR1 LNHNV and CDR2 YYDKDF (reference sequence). Trimming removed 5 bases at V and 7 bases at J, with 21 bases between. The CDR3 loop reads CATSPKSGVIRNEQFF. Here the CDR3 DNA reads TGTGCCACCAGCCCTAAGTCCGGGGTCATAAGAAATGAGCAGTTCTTC.

This clonotype has at least ten counts. V and J are TRBV6-5 and TRBJ1-5; TRBD1 agrees at 10 bases. This CDR3 has 21 residues. The germline CDR1 and CDR2 sequences are MNHEY and SVGAGI. Trimming at V came to 0 bases and at J to 0 bases, leaving 14 bases not matched to a gene. CDR3: CASSYSKGDRGRRNSNQPQHF. The CDR3 coding sequence is TGTGCCAGCAGTTACTCGAAGGGCGACAGGGGGCGACGAAATAGCAATCAGCCCCAGCATTTT.

Turning to this clonotype: This likely stems from a read error, as it lies one base from a far larger clone. The chain recombines TRBV27 with TRBJ2-7, with 10 bases that match TRBD2. The CDR3 covers 15 residues. From germline, CDR1 is MNHEY and CDR2 SMNVEV (reference sequence). The trim removed 5 bases at V and 7 bases at J, leaving 11 bases unmatched. Here the CDR3 DNA reads TGTGCCAGCAGTGAGCTAGCGGGAGACCACAATGAGCAGTACTTC. Encoded protein: CASSELAGDHNEQYF.

This clonotype came up many times. The chain carries TRBV7-8 and TRBJ2-7, with 8 bases lining up with TRBD1. The V and J ends lost 5 bases and 3 bases, in that order; junction bases with no gene match: 9. CDR1 SGHVS and CDR2 FQNEAQ come from the germline V gene. This CDR3 region has 15 residues. The CDR3 DNA reads as TGTGCCAGCAGCCCAAGCAGGGGGCCCATCTACGAGCAGTACTTC. Translating gives CASSPSRGPIYEQYF.

This clonotype was seen repeatedly, ten times or more. The junction departs from the called germline gene at one end, perhaps through a read error. The chain employs TRBV28 and TRBJ2-7, with 7 bases that match TRBD1. Germline assignment: CDR1 MDHEN and CDR2 SYDVKM. The CDR3 consists of 20 residues. The CDR3 is CASSSPVETGRTPRLYQQYF. CDR3 nucleotide sequence: TGTGCCAGCAGTTCCCCCGTTGAGACAGGGCGTACCCCGCGACTCTACCAGCAGTACTTC.

This clonotype came up a few times. Without the conserved terminal phenylalanine or tryptophan, this CDR3 likely stems from a read error. The DNA for the CDR3 is TGCAGCGTCAGTCCGGGACTAGCCTACGAGCAGTACCTC. Amino acids: CSVSPGLAYEQYL. The chain couples TRBV29-1 to TRBJ2-7; TRBD2 matches at 8 bases. Per the germline V gene, CDR1 is SQVTM and CDR2 is ANQGSEA. The CDR3 contains 13 residues. J gave up 2 bases and V 6 bases, and 6 bases lay outside the gene matches.

This clonotype was seen a few times. The CDR3 bases are TGTGCCAGCAGCTTCAGCCCGGGACAATACTATGGCTACACCTTC. Translation gives CASSFSPGQYYGYTF. The chain combines TRBV7-9 with TRBJ1-2, with TRBD1 as a possible D gene (6 bases). Germline assignment: CDR1 SEHNR and CDR2 FQNEAQ (reference sequence). The CDR3 runs to 15 residues. V dropped 3 bases and J dropped 3 bases, with 14 bases sitting between them.

This clonotype was observed a handful of times. The chain carries TRBV6-4 and TRBJ2-2; D gene ambiguous. The CDR3 sequence is 15 residues long. The V gene's germline CDR1 is MRHNA and CDR2 SNTAGT. Trimming removed 4 bases from V and 2 bases from J, with 11 bases in between. CDR3 protein: CASSVLTGNTGELFF. The CDR3 DNA follows: TGTGCCAGCAGTGTGCTAACGGGTAACACCGGGGAGCTGTTTTTT.

This clonotype appeared many times. This rearrangement joins TRBV28 to TRBJ1-1, with a tentative D call TRBD1 (6 bases). The CDR3 is made up of 13 amino acids. Germline loops: CDR1 MDHEN, CDR2 SYDVKM. Trimming stripped 2 bases from V and 9 bases from J, with 13 bases between. The CDR3 sequence is CASSLQGIDQAFF. CDR3 sequence (DNA): TGTGCCAGCAGTTTACAGGGGATCGATCAAGCTTTCTTT.

The chain employs TRBV20-1 and TRBJ2-7; possible D gene TRBD2, 6 bases. The ends were cut back, 3 bases at V and 2 bases at J, with 14 bases in the middle. The CDR3 consists of 14 residues. Looked up from germline, CDR1 is DFQATT and CDR2 is SNEGSKA (reference sequence). Written as DNA, the CDR3 is TGCAGTGCTAGTGGCGGGACGGCTCCCTACGAGCAGTACTTC. It specifies CSASGGTAPYEQYF.

J is TRBJ2-1 and V is TRBV2, with D perhaps matching TRBD1 (6 bases). This CDR3 contains 13 residues. The germline gives CDR1 SNHLY, CDR2 FYNNEI. V lost 4 bases to trimming and J lost 10 bases, with 14 bases between them. CDR3 amino acids: CASSVKGVEEQFF. The CDR3 DNA follows: TGTGCCAGCAGTGTAAAGGGGGTAGAAGAGCAGTTCTTC.

This chain joins TRBV3-1 and TRBJ2-5; 8 positions match TRBD1. Germline V gives CDR1 LGHDT, CDR2 YNNKEL (reference sequence). CDR3 size: 16 residues. The J segment lost 1 base and the V segment lost 5 bases, leaving 9 bases of the junction unmatched. The CDR3 region is CASSDWTGQFQETQYF. The CDR3 nucleotides read TGTGCCAGCAGCGATTGGACAGGGCAGTTCCAAGAGACCCAGTACTTC.

The rearrangement uses TRBV11-3 and TRBJ1-6; no clear D gene. The CDR3 extends over 13 amino acids. Per the germline V gene, CDR1 is SGHNT and CDR2 is YENEEA. V dropped 3 bases and J dropped 10 bases, with 10 bases sitting between them. CDR3 bases: TGTGCCAGCAGCTTTTTAACCGGATCACCCCTCCACTTT. As protein: CASSFLTGSPLHF.

This clonotype was seen many times. The V call is TRBV2, the J call TRBJ2-1, with a weak D call TRBD2 (5 bases). Per the germline V gene, CDR1 is SNHLY and CDR2 is FYNNEI. V lost 8 bases to trimming and J lost 0 bases, with 11 bases between them. The CDR3 runs 14 residues. CDR3 amino acids: CASRTGSSYNEQFF. Written as DNA, the CDR3 is TGTGCCAGCCGAACGGGGAGCTCCTACAATGAGCAGTTCTTC.

This clonotype has only one observation. The CDR3 DNA follows: TGTGCCAGCAGTGAATACAGGGGCGAAACCGGGGAGCTGTTTTTT. Translating it yields CASSEYRGETGELFF. V usage is TRBV2 and J usage is TRBJ2-2, with 7 bases matching TRBD1. The CDR3 is made up of 15 amino acids. Germline V CDR1 and CDR2: SNHLY, FYNNEI. V trimming: 2 bases; J trimming: 5 bases; junction bases outside the gene matches: 5.

The sample holds many counts of this clonotype. The V gene is TRBV7-9, the J gene TRBJ1-6, with a weak D call TRBD1 (6 bases). Germline values: CDR1 SEHNR, CDR2 FQNEAQ (reference sequence). This CDR3 has 17 residues. Trimming removed 3 bases at V and 10 bases at J, with 22 bases between. The CDR3 protein is CASSFFVGGGARSPLHF. The CDR3 DNA follows: TGTGCCAGCAGCTTCTTTGTGGGAGGGGGTGCGCGGTCACCCCTCCACTTT.

The table lists this clonotype with many counts. V and J are TRBV27 and TRBJ2-1; a possible D gene is TRBD2 (6 bases). V was trimmed by 3 bases and J by 12 bases, leaving 18 bases between them. The CDR3 sequence is 14 residues long. Germline values: CDR1 MNHEY, CDR2 SMNVEV (reference sequence). CDR3 in amino acids: CASSFGIGGTPQFF. The DNA for the CDR3 is TGTGCCAGCAGTTTCGGAATAGGCGGGACCCCGCAGTTCTTC.

This chain links TRBV28 with TRBJ2-7; the match to TRBD2 covers 9 bases. Germline trimming cut 5 bases from V and 5 bases from J; bases unmatched to any gene: 4. The length of the CDR3 is 13 residues. CDR1 and CDR2 (germline): MDHEN, SYDVKM. CDR3 region: CASSRGGDDEQYF. As DNA, the CDR3 is TGTGCCAGCAGTCGCGGGGGGGACGACGAGCAGTACTTC.

This clonotype was found many times. The chain carries TRBV5-5 and TRBJ2-7, with D possibly TRBD1 on 6 matching bases. From germline, CDR1 is SGHKS and CDR2 YYEKEE (reference sequence). V gave up 5 bases and J gave up 3 bases, with 21 bases separating them. This CDR3 region has 16 residues. The CDR3 DNA is TGTGCCAGCAGGGGGAAATACGGGACATCTTACTACGAGCAGTACTTC. Protein sequence: CASRGKYGTSYYEQYF.

The sample holds many counts of this clonotype. The chain links TRBV6-1 to TRBJ1-2; the match to TRBD1 covers 8 bases. CDR1 and CDR2 from the germline V gene are MNHNS and SASEGT. Trimming at V came to 6 bases and at J to 6 bases, leaving 6 bases not matched to a gene. This CDR3 spans 13 amino acids. CDR3 in DNA: TGTGCCAGCAGCCGGACAGGGTACGATGGCTACACCTTC. It specifies CASSRTGYDGYTF.

This clonotype came up many times. The chain is built from TRBV2 and TRBJ2-2, with 7 bases lining up with TRBD1. Looked up from germline, CDR1 is SNHLY and CDR2 is FYNNEI. V lost 8 bases and J lost 1; bases outside the gene matches: 4. The CDR3 is 14 residues long. CDR3 bases: TGTGCCAGCCCTGGGACAGTGAACACCGGGGAGCTGTTTTTT. Its protein product is CASPGTVNTGELFF.

The chain uses TRBV5-5 and TRBJ2-7; D may be TRBD2 (5 bases). CDR3 size: 15 residues. The ends were cut back, 0 bases at V and 4 bases at J, with 14 bases in the middle. Germline V gene sequence: CDR1 SGHKS, CDR2 YYEKEE (reference sequence). The CDR3: CASSLGGEYWYEQYF. CDR3 DNA: TGTGCCAGCAGCTTGGGTGGGGAGTATTGGTACGAGCAGTACTTC.

This clonotype has only a few counts. The chain has TRBV18 and TRBJ1-1, with D maybe TRBD1 (5 bases). V lost 2 bases, J lost 7 bases, and 20 bases lay in between. Germline V gives CDR1 KGHSH, CDR2 LQKENI. The CDR3 is 16 amino acids. CDR3 amino acids: CASSPTWDALGFEAFF. Here the CDR3 DNA reads TGTGCCAGCTCACCAACATGGGACGCACTCGGGTTTGAAGCTTTCTTT.

This clonotype was seen only a few times. The chain is built from TRBV25-1 and TRBJ1-1; the D is unclear. Trimming left V 0 bases short and J 7 bases short, with 12 bases between. The CDR3 totals 14 residues. Looked up from germline, CDR1 is MGHDK and CDR2 is SYGVNS. CDR3 nucleotides: TGTGCCAGCAGTGAATATGAGGGCTTCCATGAAGCTTTCTTT. It encodes CASSEYEGFHEAFF.

The rearrangement uses TRBV7-9 and TRBJ1-1; D is ambiguous. Germline CDR1 is SEHNR and CDR2 is FQNEAQ (reference sequence). Between the trimmed V and J ends, which lost 1 base and 4 bases, there was a span of 13 bases. CDR3 length: 15 amino acids. CDR3 nucleotides: TGTGCCAGCAGCTTAGTGGCCGCACATCGCACTGAAGCTTTCTTT. Encoded protein: CASSLVAAHRTEAFF.